The 27 T cell receptor beta chains reported below all come from one sample, sequenced in a study of regulatory T cells in long-lasting Graves disease. Documented time point: newly diagnosed GD, antithyroid drugs for less than 3 months. After RNA was extracted from PBMCs, the TCR library was made from it. Assembly of TCR beta libraries relied on iRepertoire HTBI primers together with Arm-PCR of CDR3 regions. TCRdb re-called the multiplex PCR reads through MiXCR, storing one row per CDR3 protein. The sample contains around 250,000 distinct CDR3 sequences, about 19% of which appear only once. This sample comprised peripheral blood mononuclear cells (PBMCs), obtained at new diagnosis, from a patient treated with antithyroid drugs. Receptors were obtained from a female donor with Graves disease.

This clonotype has only a few counts. The genes are TRBV11-2 and TRBJ2-3, with D unclear. The CDR3 extends over 13 amino acids. V was pared by 3 bases and J by 3 bases, with 7 bases between. Germline loops: CDR1 SGHAT, CDR2 FQNNGV. CDR3: CASSFPGTDTQYF. Here the CDR3 DNA reads TGTGCCAGCAGCTTTCCTGGTACAGATACGCAGTATTTT.

The J gene is TRBJ2-7, the V gene TRBV7-6; 9 bases are a match to TRBD2. With 5 bases clipped from V and 1 base from J, the junction kept 9 bases outside the gene matches. Germline CDR1 and CDR2: SGHVS and FNYEAQ. The CDR3 totals 16 residues. The CDR3 DNA is TGTGCCAGCAGCCCAGCGGGGGGCCCAGAATCCTACGAGCAGTACTTC. It yields the protein CASSPAGGPESYEQYF.

This clonotype has just a few counts. This sequence joins TRBV29-1 and TRBJ2-4; TRBD2 might be the D (7 bases). Germline lookup yields CDR1 SQVTM and CDR2 ANQGSEA. V shed 2 bases and J shed 8 bases, with 13 bases lying between them. The CDR3 length is 13 residues. CDR3 nucleotide sequence: TGCAGCGTTGAAATGGGAGGGACATACATTCAGTACTTC. This sequence encodes CSVEMGGTYIQYF.

There are a few counts of this clonotype. The V gene is TRBV28, the J gene TRBJ2-7, with 8 bases lining up with TRBD1. The CDR3 is made up of 17 amino acids. The germline gives CDR1 MDHEN, CDR2 SYDVKM. V lost 4 bases and J lost 1; bases outside the gene matches: 12. The CDR3 nucleotides read TGTGCCAGCAGTTGGACAGGGACGGGGAGAGGGTCCTACGAGCAGTACTTC. It encodes CASSWTGTGRGSYEQYF.

This clonotype was counted at least ten times. The V and J genes are TRBV24-1 and TRBJ1-5, with TRBD1 as a possible D gene (6 bases). Germline assignment: CDR1 KGHDR and CDR2 SFDVKD. Trimming took 4 bases from V and 7 from J, leaving 13 bases between them. This CDR3 is built from 14 residues. CDR3 in DNA: TGTGCCACCAGTGAAAAACAGGGAGTGCAGCCCCAGCATTTT. Translated, it gives CATSEKQGVQPQHF.

This clonotype was counted only a few times. This chain joins TRBV7-9 and TRBJ2-2, with 13 bases identical to TRBD2. Per the germline V gene, CDR1 is SEHNR and CDR2 is FQNEAQ (reference sequence). The CDR3 totals 18 residues. The V and J ends lost 4 bases and 0 bases, in that order; junction bases with no gene match: 5. The DNA for the CDR3 is TGTGCCAGCAGCTCACCGGGACTAGCGGGAACGAACACCGGGGAGCTGTTTTTT. It is translated as CASSSPGLAGTNTGELFF.

The sample holds many counts of this clonotype. V gene TRBV6-1 combines with J gene TRBJ2-1; possibly TRBD2 for D (5 bases). The germline V gene encodes CDR1 MNHNS and CDR2 SASEGT. The CDR3 length is 14 residues. Trimming cost V 6 bases and J 4 bases, with 13 bases left between them. CDR3: CASSPDGVYNEQFF. The DNA of the CDR3 is TGTGCCAGCAGCCCGGACGGGGTTTACAATGAGCAGTTCTTC.

This clonotype was detected many times. The V call is TRBV2, the J call TRBJ2-2; 8 positions agree with TRBD2. The CDR3 has 13 amino acids. V was clipped by 11 bases and J by 5 bases; unmatched bases: 7. Germline lookup yields CDR1 SNHLY and CDR2 FYNNEI. CDR3 nucleotide sequence: TGTGCCGCACGAGCGGGAGAGACCGGGGAGCTGTTTTTT. Translating gives CAARAGETGELFF.

This clonotype showed up many times. The chain recombines TRBV10-3 with TRBJ1-1; unclear D gene. V lost 0 bases and J 1 base, leaving 12 bases between the germline ends. The CDR3 is 16 residues long. CDR1 ENHRY and CDR2 SYGVKD come from the germline V gene. CDR3 DNA sequence: TGTGCCATCAGTGAGTCGAAAACTGGCAAGAACACTGAAGCTTTCTTT. This codes for CAISESKTGKNTEAFF.

The chain carries TRBV25-1 and TRBJ2-1, with D perhaps TRBD2 (7 bases). Germline values: CDR1 MGHDK, CDR2 SYGVNS. V lost 5 bases and J 7 bases, leaving 27 bases between the germline ends. The CDR3 covers 18 residues. The CDR3 protein is CASSKRTAIRGGGNEQFF. The CDR3, as DNA: TGTGCCAGCAGTAAGCGGACAGCCATTCGAGGGGGGGGTAATGAGCAGTTCTTC.

A single count supports this clonotype. With only one base between it and a far larger clone, this is likely a read error. This chain links TRBV5-6 with TRBJ2-1; 9 bases line up with TRBD1. CDR1 and CDR2 (germline): SGHDT, YYEEEE. The CDR3 has 15 residues. Written as DNA, the CDR3 is TGTGTCAGCAGCTTGGAACAGGGGGCTTACAATGAGCAGTTCTTC. Translation: CVSSLEQGAYNEQFF. Filled out from reference TRBV5-6 and TRBJ2-1, the complete variable domain reads DAGVTQSPTHLIKTRGQQVTLRCSPKSGHDTVSWYQQALGQGPQFIFQYYEEEERQRGNFPDRFSGHQFPNYSSELNVNALLLGDSALYLCVSSLEQGAYNEQFFGPGTRLTVL.

This clonotype was seen a few times. The chain links TRBV4-1 to TRBJ1-4; D is undetermined. The CDR3 is 17 residues long. V was trimmed by 0 bases and J by 4 bases, leaving 15 bases between them. The V gene's germline CDR1 is MGHRA and CDR2 YSYEKL. The CDR3 nucleotides read TGCGCCAGCAGCCAAGAACGCGGGGAATCGGGTAATGAAAAACTGTTTTTT. Translating gives CASSQERGESGNEKLFF.

This clonotype was found many times. This rearrangement joins TRBV12-3 or TRBV12-4 to TRBJ2-7, with 7 bases fitting TRBD2. This CDR3 region has 15 residues. Unmatched junction bases numbered 8, after V lost 3 bases and J lost 3 bases. CDR3 amino acids: CASSLTSFEFYEQYF. DNA of the CDR3: TGTGCCAGCAGTTTGACTAGCTTTGAATTCTACGAGCAGTACTTC.

This clonotype was seen at least ten times. This chain connects TRBV20-1 to TRBJ2-5, with D possibly being TRBD1 (5 bases). CDR3 length equals 11 residues. Germline CDR1 is DFQATT and CDR2 is SNEGSKA (reference sequence). V lost 6 bases to trimming and J lost 5 bases, with 10 bases between them. CDR3 sequence: CSAQKGETQYF. Here the CDR3 DNA reads TGCAGTGCCCAGAAGGGGGAGACCCAGTACTTC.

V is TRBV10-3 and J is TRBJ2-2; TRBD1 agrees at 8 bases. The V segment lost 8 bases and the J segment 0 bases; nucleotides outside the gene matches: 2. The CDR3 spans 14 residues. Germline-derived CDR1 and CDR2 are ENHRY and SYGVKD. The CDR3 here is CAILDRANTGELFF. The CDR3, as DNA: TGTGCCATCCTGGACAGGGCGAACACCGGGGAGCTGTTTTTT.

The sample holds many counts of this clonotype. The V and J genes are TRBV7-2 and TRBJ2-1, with 9 bases fitting TRBD1. The CDR3 extends over 16 amino acids. CDR1 is SGHTA and CDR2 is FQGNSA in the germline V gene. V trimming: 3 bases; J trimming: 2 bases; junction bases outside the gene matches: 5. CDR3 amino acids: CASSLDRGTPYNEQFF. The CDR3 DNA is TGTGCCAGCAGCTTGGACAGGGGAACCCCCTACAATGAGCAGTTCTTC.

In regard to this clonotype: A much larger clone differs by one base, so this may be a read error. The chain links TRBV29-1 to TRBJ2-2, with D tentatively TRBD2 (6 bases). The CDR3 sequence is 12 residues long. Germline loops: CDR1 SQVTM, CDR2 ANQGSEA. DNA for the CDR3: TGCAGCGTTGAAGATGACATCGGGGGGCTGTTTTTT. It codes for CSVEDDIGGLFF.

This clonotype appeared many times. The J gene is TRBJ1-1, the V gene TRBV12-3 or TRBV12-4, with a tentative D call TRBD1 (5 bases). V was clipped by 3 bases and J by 1 base, with 9 bases between them. CDR3 length equals 14 residues. The CDR3 nucleotides read TGTGCCAGCAGTTTTTCAGGGACGAACACTGAAGCTTTCTTT. It codes for CASSFSGTNTEAFF.

At least ten counts were recorded for this clonotype. The chain recombines TRBV11-3 with TRBJ2-4, with D perhaps assigned TRBD1 or TRBD2 (7 bases each). Germline CDR1 and CDR2: SGHNT and YENEEA. Between the trimmed V and J ends, which lost 4 bases and 13 bases, there was a span of 14 bases. The CDR3 totals 12 residues. The CDR3 DNA is TGTGCCAGCAGCTCAGGCGGGGGACAGCAGTACTTC. Its translation is CASSSGGGQQYF.

In its sample, this clonotype was seen many times. V is TRBV5-8 and J is TRBJ2-7, with 7 bases lining up with TRBD1. CDR1 SGHTS and CDR2 YDEGEE come from the germline V gene. There are 18 residues in the CDR3. V trimming: 4 bases; J trimming: 6 bases; junction bases outside the gene matches: 22. The CDR3 DNA reads as TGTGCCAGCAGCGAAGTTCTCGGCAGGGGGTTACCTCTTGGCGAGCAGTACTTC. Amino acids: CASSEVLGRGLPLGEQYF. Together with reference TRBV5-8 and TRBJ2-7, the CDR3 gives the full variable domain: EAGVTQSPTHLIKTRGQQATLRCSPISGHTSVYWYQQALGLGLQFLLWYDEGEERNRGNFPPRFSGRQFPNYSSELNVNALELEDSALYLCASSEVLGRGLPLGEQYFGPGTRLTVT.

For this clonotype: This likely stems from a read error, as it lies one base from a far larger clone. This sequence joins TRBV7-2 and TRBJ2-1, with D possibly TRBD2 on 7 matching bases. The DNA end lines up better with TRBJ2-5; the J call may be wrong. The germline gives CDR1 SGHTA, CDR2 FQGNSA. The CDR3 spans 15 residues. CDR3 residues: CASSLEAGAQGTQYF. CDR3 DNA sequence: TGTGCCAGCAGCTTAGAGGCGGGGGCCCAAGGGACCCAGTACTTC.

This clonotype appeared many times. The J gene is TRBJ2-5, the V gene TRBV3-1; the match to TRBD2 covers 9 bases. V trimming: 0 bases; J trimming: 1 base; junction bases outside the gene matches: 3. Germline V gene data show CDR1 as LGHDT and CDR2 as YNNKEL (reference sequence). This CDR3 comprises 16 residues. CDR3 DNA sequence: TGTGCCAGCAGCCAAGATCCTAGCGGGGCCCAAGAGACCCAGTACTTC. This sequence encodes CASSQDPSGAQETQYF.

Ten or more counts support this clonotype. The chain combines TRBV30 with TRBJ2-7; 7 bases are shared with TRBD1. Germline V gene sequence: CDR1 GTSNPN, CDR2 SVGIG (reference sequence). The CDR3 contains 12 residues. V lost 5 bases, J lost 4 bases, and 5 bases stayed unmatched. CDR3 DNA: TGTGCCTGGGGCCGACAGGGTTACGAGCAGTACTTC. Its protein product is CAWGRQGYEQYF.

Many counts were recorded for this clonotype. The V and J genes are TRBV10-3 and TRBJ1-1, with 9 bases aligning to TRBD1. With 11 bases clipped from V and 1 base from J, the junction kept 11 bases outside the gene matches. Looked up from germline, CDR1 is ENHRY and CDR2 is SYGVKD. This CDR3 region has 15 residues. Written as DNA, the CDR3 is TGTGCCGCTCGTGGCCCGGGACAGGGGAACACTGAAGCTTTCTTT. Translation: CAARGPGQGNTEAFF.

This clonotype came up once. One end of the junction does not line up with germline, which may come from a read error. The J gene is TRBJ2-3, the V gene TRBV7-3; TRBD2 agrees at 11 bases. Germline V gene sequence: CDR1 SGHTA, CDR2 FQGTGA. The CDR3 length is 16 residues. The CDR3 DNA reads as TGTGCCAGCAGTTTAGACCTAGCGGGAGGCACAGATGCGCAGTATTTT. Protein sequence: CASSLDLAGGTDAQYF.

This clonotype was recorded at least ten times. The rearrangement joins TRBV11-2 to TRBJ2-1, with D unresolved. Trimming pared 1 base from V and 6 bases from J, leaving 10 bases between. Germline V gene lookup returns CDR1 SGHAT and CDR2 FQNNGV. The CDR3 sequence is 14 residues long. The chain's CDR3 is CASSLAVGLNEQFF. CDR3 nucleotide sequence: TGTGCCAGCAGCTTAGCGGTGGGCCTCAATGAGCAGTTCTTC.

This clonotype was seen many times. This chain links TRBV24-1 with TRBJ2-7, with D perhaps matching TRBD1 or TRBD2 (5 bases each). Trimming removed 4 bases from V and 5 bases from J, with 17 bases in between. CDR3 length: 15 residues. Germline V gene data show CDR1 as KGHDR and CDR2 as SFDVKD. DNA for the CDR3: TGTGCCACCAGTGACCCCGGGACGGAGGTCGACGAGCAGTACTTC. Amino acids: CATSDPGTEVDEQYF.